Listed here are 22 T cell receptor beta chains from one sample, sequenced in a study of CD8 T cells in ankylosing spondylitis. TCRdb called the 5' RACE reads again in MiXCR, with one record for every CDR3 protein. The repertoire holds about 350,000 distinct CDR3 sequences, with roughly 22% as singletons. Sequenced: blood, either unsorted or a sorted T cell fraction (not recorded which). The receptors derive from a male donor with ankylosing spondylitis or in good health (not recorded which).

V usage is TRBV27 and J usage is TRBJ2-1, with TRBD2 matching 7 bases. Germline V gene sequence: CDR1 MNHEY, CDR2 SMNVEV (reference sequence). Unmatched junction bases numbered 9, after V lost 2 bases and J lost 5 bases. The CDR3 loop spans 16 amino acids. The DNA for the CDR3 is TGTGCCAGCAGTTTAAATTGGGGGGGTTGGGACAATGAGCAGTTCTTC. Translated, it gives CASSLNWGGWDNEQFF.

The chain is built from TRBV6-2 or TRBV6-3 and TRBJ2-1, with D uncertain. CDR3 length equals 14 residues. V gave up 7 bases and J gave up 9 bases, with 19 bases separating them. CDR1 and CDR2 (germline): MNHEY, SVGEGT. DNA for the CDR3: TGTGCCAGCATGGCAGTTATTGGATCGCCTGAGCAGTTCTTC. Translating gives CASMAVIGSPEQFF.

The chain employs TRBV12-3 or TRBV12-4 and TRBJ2-1, with no clear D. The CDR3 sequence is 12 residues long. Between the trimmed V and J ends, which lost 5 bases and 9 bases, there was a span of 11 bases. DNA for the CDR3: TGTGCCAGCAGTCACGACATCTTTGAGCAGTTCTTC. Its translation: CASSHDIFEQFF.

The sample holds a few counts of this clonotype. The rearrangement joins TRBV20-1 to TRBJ2-3; D not certain. V lost 1 base, J lost 0 bases, and 11 bases lay in between. CDR1 and CDR2 from the germline V gene are DFQATT and SNEGSKA (reference sequence). The CDR3 covers 15 residues. Here the CDR3 DNA reads TGCAGTGCTAGAGTTGAGGCCCCAAGCACAGATACGCAGTATTTT. This gives the protein CSARVEAPSTDTQYF.

The rearrangement uses TRBV20-1 and TRBJ2-5; D possibly corresponds to TRBD1 (6 bases). V lost 0 bases and J 4 bases, leaving 12 bases between the germline ends. This CDR3 has 14 residues. The germline V gene has CDR1 DFQATT and CDR2 SNEGSKA (reference sequence). The CDR3 nucleotides are TGCAGTGCTAGAGATCGACAGGTCCTAGAGACCCAGTACTTC. Its translation is CSARDRQVLETQYF.

This clonotype was found a few times. This chain uses TRBV20-1 with TRBJ2-1; tentatively, D is TRBD1 (6 bases). Looked up from germline, CDR1 is DFQATT and CDR2 is SNEGSKA (reference sequence). The CDR3 spans 14 residues. The V gene lost 0 bases and the J gene lost 4 bases, with 10 bases spanning the gap. This chain's CDR3 is CSARDQGQYNEQFF. The DNA of the CDR3 is TGCAGTGCTAGAGATCAAGGACAGTACAATGAGCAGTTCTTC.

This chain connects TRBV5-1 to TRBJ2-1; D is possibly TRBD1 (6 bases). Per germline, CDR1 SGHRS and CDR2 YFSETQ. V lost 4 bases and J 6 bases, leaving 17 bases between the germline ends. This CDR3 has 15 residues. The CDR3, as DNA: TGCGCCAGCAGCCCCTTGGACAGAGGAAGCAATGAGCAGTTCTTC. Protein product: CASSPLDRGSNEQFF.

In its sample, this clonotype was seen a few times. The V gene is TRBV29-1, the J gene TRBJ2-1; D is perhaps TRBD1 (6 bases). This CDR3 region has 14 residues. The V and J ends lost 0 bases and 4 bases respectively, with 10 bases between them. CDR1 and CDR2 from the germline V gene are SQVTM and ANQGSEA. CDR3 sequence: CSVEDRGKYNEQFF. CDR3 bases: TGCAGCGTTGAAGATAGGGGGAAATACAATGAGCAGTTCTTC.

This clonotype appeared a few times. The chain carries TRBV28 and TRBJ2-5; TRBD2 agrees at 10 bases. Trimming at V came to 6 bases and at J to 4 bases, leaving 5 bases not matched to a gene. Per germline, CDR1 MDHEN and CDR2 SYDVKM. The CDR3 length is 14 residues. CDR3 bases: TGTGCCAGCAGCAAACTAGCGGGGCCAGAGACCCAGTACTTC. Translated, it gives CASSKLAGPETQYF.

The chain carries TRBV5-1 and TRBJ2-7; 7 bases align to TRBD1. J gave up 3 bases and V 3 bases, and 12 bases lay outside the gene matches. This CDR3 comprises 16 residues. Looked up from germline, CDR1 is SGHRS and CDR2 is YFSETQ. The DNA for the CDR3 is TGCGCCAGCAGCTCAAACAGGGGCCCCCCCCGCTACGAGCAGTACTTC. Amino acids: CASSSNRGPPRYEQYF. Combining the CDR3 with reference TRBV5-1 and TRBJ2-7 gives the whole variable domain KAGVTQTPRYLIKTRGQQVTLSCSPISGHRSVSWYQQTPGQGLQFLFEYFSETQRNKGNFPGRFSGRQFSNSRSEMNVSTLELGDSALYLCASSSNRGPPRYEQYFGPGTRLTVT.

This clonotype turned up a few times. The chain is built from TRBV15 and TRBJ2-2, with D hard to call. Deletions cut 3 bases from V and 4 bases from J, with 3 bases between. The V gene's germline CDR1 is LNHNV and CDR2 YYDKDF (reference sequence). This CDR3 is built from 12 residues. The CDR3 spells CATSSVTGELFF. The CDR3 coding sequence is TGTGCCACCAGCAGTGTCACCGGGGAGCTGTTTTTT.

This clonotype was recorded a few times. The CDR3 DNA follows: TGTGCCAGCAGCTTGGCGGGGGGTTGGTCCGATACGCAGTATTTT. Translation gives CASSLAGGWSDTQYF. The rearrangement links TRBV11-2 to TRBJ2-3; TRBD2 agrees at 8 bases. The CDR3 length is 15 residues. J was trimmed by 6 bases and V by 3 bases; bases with no gene match: 8. The germline gives CDR1 SGHAT, CDR2 FQNNGV.

This clonotype was seen ten or more times. The chain recombines TRBV12-3 or TRBV12-4 with TRBJ1-2; D gene uncertain. Between the trimmed V and J ends, which lost 6 bases and 8 bases, there was a span of 19 bases. The CDR3 contains 14 residues. The CDR3 protein is CASSSGSPDGGYTF. The CDR3 nucleotides are TGTGCCAGCAGCTCCGGGTCCCCCGATGGCGGCTACACCTTC.

This clonotype was seen more than once but under ten times. This rearrangement joins TRBV27 to TRBJ2-2, with D possibly being TRBD1 (5 bases). The CDR3 totals 14 residues. V lost 2 bases and J lost 6, with 10 bases in between. Germline CDR1 reads MNHEY; CDR2 reads SMNVEV (reference sequence). This CDR3 reads CASSLVLGAGELFF. The CDR3 bases are TGTGCCAGCAGTTTAGTCTTAGGGGCCGGGGAGCTGTTTTTT.

The chain couples TRBV5-6 to TRBJ2-7, with TRBD1 identical over 10 bases. Germline V lookup: CDR1 SGHDT, CDR2 YYEEEE. The CDR3 covers 13 residues. The V segment lost 5 bases and the J segment 8 bases; nucleotides outside the gene matches: 7. The CDR3 loop reads CASRGTGVNQQYF. The CDR3 DNA sequence: TGTGCCAGCAGGGGGACAGGGGTTAACCAGCAGTACTTC.

This clonotype occurred a few times. The gene calls are TRBV5-1 and TRBJ2-5; no clear D. CDR1 is SGHRS and CDR2 is YFSETQ in the germline V gene. The CDR3 is made up of 13 amino acids. V dropped 1 base and J dropped 2 bases, with 6 bases sitting between them. The CDR3 sequence is CASSLPLQETQYF. CDR3 bases: TGCGCCAGCAGCTTGCCCCTTCAAGAGACCCAGTACTTC.

The V gene is TRBV3-1, the J gene TRBJ1-1, with D possibly being TRBD1 (6 bases). There are 14 residues in the CDR3. Germline CDR1 LGHDT, CDR2 YNNKEL (reference sequence). V lost 1 base to trimming and J lost 4 bases, with 10 bases between them. CDR3 coding DNA: TGTGCCAGCAGCCAAGGGGGGACATCCACTGAAGCTTTCTTT. Encoded protein: CASSQGGTSTEAFF. Complete variable domain (other parts from reference TRBV3-1 and TRBJ1-1): DTAVSQTPKYLVTQMGNDKSIKCEQNLGHDTMYWYKQDSKKFLKIMFSYNNKELIINETVPNRFSPKSPDKAHLNLHINSLELGDSAVYFCASSQGGTSTEAFFGQGTRLTVV.

This clonotype was recorded a few times. The V gene is TRBV20-1, the J gene TRBJ2-1; TRBD2 matches at 8 bases. The CDR3 length is 15 residues. Germline-derived CDR1 and CDR2 are DFQATT and SNEGSKA (reference sequence). V lost 3 bases and J lost 1; bases outside the gene matches: 5. The DNA for the CDR3 is TGCAGTGCTAGCGGGGGGGGAATTTCCTACAATGAGCAGTTCTTC. This translates into CSASGGGISYNEQFF.

This chain joins TRBV12-3 or TRBV12-4 and TRBJ2-2, with 10 bases lining up with TRBD2. The CDR3 extends over 17 amino acids. V was clipped by 5 bases and J by 3 bases; unmatched bases: 9. The CDR3 coding sequence is TGTGCCAGCAGTAGACCCAGCGGGGGGGAATACACCGGGGAGCTGTTTTTT. The encoded protein is CASSRPSGGEYTGELFF.

V usage is TRBV7-9 and J usage is TRBJ1-2, with 7 bases that match TRBD1. The CDR3 extends over 14 amino acids. J gave up 7 bases and V 3 bases, and 8 bases lay outside the gene matches. Germline V gene data show CDR1 as SEHNR and CDR2 as FQNEAQ (reference sequence). The CDR3 sequence: CASSLPGGVRGYTF. Written as DNA, the CDR3 is TGTGCCAGCAGCTTGCCAGGGGGGGTTCGTGGCTACACCTTC. The complete variable domain, with remaining parts taken from reference TRBV7-9 and TRBJ1-2, reads DTGVSQNPRHKITKRGQNVTFRCDPISEHNRLYWYRQTLGQGPEFLTYFQNEAQLEKSRLLSDRFSAERPKGSFSTLEIQRTEQGDSAMYLCASSLPGGVRGYTFGSGTRLTVV.

This chain joins TRBV20-1 and TRBJ1-2; D ambiguous. This CDR3 is 14 amino acids long. Germline V CDR1 and CDR2: DFQATT, SNEGSKA (reference sequence). V was shortened by 4 bases and J by 0 bases, with 12 bases between the two germline ends. The CDR3 DNA reads TGCAGTGCTATTAACCGACGTACTAACTATGGCTACACCTTC. This gives the protein CSAINRRTNYGYTF.

The chain uses TRBV2 and TRBJ2-5, with 8 bases matching TRBD1. The CDR3 is 14 residues long. Per germline, CDR1 SNHLY and CDR2 FYNNEI. With V trimmed by 5 bases and J by 3 bases, 5 bases remained unmatched. Here the CDR3 reads CASSRPDREETQYF. The CDR3 nucleotides are TGTGCCAGCAGTCGACCGGACAGGGAAGAGACCCAGTACTTC.